Listed below are T cell receptor beta chains from one sample, sequenced in a study of blood T cell repertoires in COVID-19. Using immunoSEQ multiplex PCR, the repertoire was profiled, and TCRdb retains in-frame clones only, with some absent. The sample has about 160,000 clones; 85% are singletons. The sample consisted of peripheral blood. Source of these receptors: a human donor with acute or convalescent COVID-19. The donor label of this sample is uncertain. Each CDR3 is given with its conserved first and last residue. The D gene is left open where the match is weak. Not all rows give a size; the values are once, few, many and, for expanded clones, a class.

CDR3 protein | CDR3 DNA | V gene | D gene | clone size | J gene
CASSGIRAVNYGYTF | TGTGCCAGCAGTGGAATCAGGGCCGTCAACTATGGCTACACCTTC | TRBV2 | NA | NA | TRBJ1-2
CAWRGTGRNEQYF | TGTGCCTGGAGAGGGACAGGGAGGAACGAGCAGTACTTC | TRBV30 | TRBD1 | NA | TRBJ2-7
CASSLGHNYGYTF | TGTGCCAGCAGTTTAGGACACAACTATGGCTACACCTTC | TRBV28 | NA | NA | TRBJ1-2
CAWLRGPVGNSPLHF | TGTGCCTGGCTCAGGGGGCCCGTTGGTAATTCACCCCTCCACTTT | TRBV30 | TRBD1 | NA | TRBJ1-6
CASRRDRGLYEQYF | TGTGCCAGCAGGAGGGACAGGGGGCTTTACGAGCAGTACTTC | TRBV28 | TRBD1 | NA | TRBJ2-7
CASVGQWPEKLFF | TGTGCCAGCGTCGGACAGTGGCCCGAAAAACTGTTTTTT | TRBV19 | NA | NA | TRBJ1-4
CASSRVIQRTWETQYF | TGTGCCAGCAGCCGCGTGATACAGAGGACTTGGGAGACCCAGTACTTC | TRBV5-4 | NA | NA | TRBJ2-5
CASRFRVNEKLFF | TGCGCCAGCAGGTTCAGGGTTAATGAAAAACTGTTTTTT | TRBV5-1 | NA | once | TRBJ1-4
CASSIQGRGNQPQHF | TGTGCCAGCAGTATACAGGGCAGGGGCAATCAGCCCCAGCATTTT | TRBV28 | NA | once | TRBJ1-5
CSASMRLAGETQYF | TGCAGTGCTAGTATGCGGCTAGCGGGAGAGACCCAGTACTTC | TRBV20-1 | TRBD2 | NA | TRBJ2-5
CASSLRGANTGELFF | TGTGCCAGCAGCTTACGGGGGGCTAACACCGGGGAGCTGTTTTTT | TRBV11-2 | NA | NA | TRBJ2-2
CASSVDSYYGYTF | TGTGCCAGCAGCGTGGACAGTTACTATGGCTACACCTTC | TRBV5-4 | NA | NA | TRBJ1-2
CASIRDRADTGELFF | TGCGCCAGCATCAGGGACAGGGCAGACACCGGGGAGCTGTTTTTT | TRBV5-1 | TRBD1 | few | TRBJ2-2
CASSQDKSAGANVLTF | TGTGCCAGCAGCCAAGATAAATCGGCTGGGGCCAACGTCCTGACTTTC | TRBV4-2 | NA | NA | TRBJ2-6
CASTRQGAPPNYGYTF | TGTGCCAGCACACGACAGGGGGCTCCACCTAACTATGGCTACACCTTC | TRBV7-8 | TRBD1 | NA | TRBJ1-2
CASSLRTGTGNEKLFF | TGTGCCAGCAGCCTGCGGACCGGGACAGGGAATGAAAAACTGTTTTTT | TRBV3-1/TRBV3-2 | TRBD1 | NA | TRBJ1-4
CASRPAGAGEKLFF | TGTGCCAGCAGGCCCGCCGGGGCGGGAGAAAAACTGTTTTTT | TRBV28 | NA | NA | TRBJ1-4
CASSPGGLADTQYF | TGTGCCAGCAGCCCCGGGGGTCTTGCAGATACGCAGTATTTT | TRBV14 | NA | NA | TRBJ2-3
CASSQVSGEYNSPLHF | TGTGCCAGCAGCCAAGTATCAGGCGAATATAATTCACCCCTCCACTTT | TRBV14 | NA | NA | TRBJ1-6
CSAGLGRGTEAFF | TGCAGCGCTGGGTTGGGAAGGGGTACTGAAGCTTTCTTT | TRBV29-1 | NA | NA | TRBJ1-1
CAWTKTGQGDYGYTF | TGTGCCTGGACAAAAACGGGCCAGGGGGACTATGGCTACACCTTC | TRBV30 | TRBD1 | few | TRBJ1-2
CASSRDSKPANYGYTF | TGCGCCAGTTCCCGGGACAGTAAACCTGCTAACTATGGCTACACCTTC | TRBV4-1 | TRBD1 | NA | TRBJ1-2
CSASPAGTPGRGNTIYF | TGCAGTGCTAGTCCTGCGGGGACCCCTGGAAGGGGAAACACCATATATTTT | TRBV20-1 | NA | NA | TRBJ1-3
CASSPTGSPTNEKLFF | TGTGCCAGCAGTCCAACCGGGAGCCCAACTAATGAAAAACTGTTTTTT | TRBV28 | NA | NA | TRBJ1-4
CASSLGTRDGTQYF | TGTGCCAGCAGCTTAGGGACTAGGGATGGGACCCAGTACTTC | TRBV7-3 | TRBD2 | NA | TRBJ2-5
CASSLSGVSEAFF | TGTGCCAGCAGCTTATCCGGGGTTAGTGAAGCTTTCTTT | TRBV7-9 | NA | NA | TRBJ1-1
CASSRDRSNEKLFF | TGTGCCAGCAGCCGCGACAGGTCGAATGAAAAACTGTTTTTT | TRBV4-2 | NA | NA | TRBJ1-4
CASSLVSVNTEAFF | TGTGCCAGCAGCTTAGTTTCCGTGAACACTGAAGCTTTCTTT | TRBV7-8 | NA | NA | TRBJ1-1
CASSPQGRNTEAFF | TGTGCCAGCAGCCCACAGGGGAGGAACACTGAAGCTTTCTTT | TRBV27 | TRBD1 | NA | TRBJ1-1
CASTDGQRSGQYF | TGTGCCAGCACCGATGGACAGCGATCGGGGCAGTACTTC | TRBV6-5 | NA | NA | TRBJ2-7
CASSYPTDNPAAGYTF | TGTGCCAGCAGTTACCCGACGGACAACCCGGCGGCTGGCTACACCTTC | TRBV6-6 | NA | NA | TRBJ1-2
CASSYSTGPTYEQYF | TGTGCCAGCAGTTACTCTACAGGGCCTACCTACGAGCAGTACTTC | TRBV6-5 | NA | NA | TRBJ2-7
CASSSGTGHGYTF | TGCGCCAGCAGCTCCGGGACAGGGCATGGCTACACCTTC | TRBV5-1 | TRBD1 | NA | TRBJ1-2
CASSRSPVGHGGFAFF | TGTGCCAGCAGCCGATCCCCGGTGGGACATGGGGGATTCGCTTTCTTT | TRBV14 | NA | NA | TRBJ1-1
CASMSSYNSPLHF | TGTGCCAGCATGAGCTCCTATAATTCACCCCTCCACTTT | TRBV28 | NA | NA | TRBJ1-6
CASSRTGGSGQPQHF | TGTGCCAGCTCACGAACAGGGGGCAGTGGTCAGCCCCAGCATTTT | TRBV18 | TRBD1 | NA | TRBJ1-5
CASSVMGQGGQPQHF | TGTGCCAGCAGTGTAATGGGACAGGGGGGTCAGCCCCAGCATTTT | TRBV6-2/TRBV6-3 | TRBD1 | NA | TRBJ1-5
CASSSRDFEGRNQPQHF | TGTGCCAGCAGCTCAAGGGACTTCGAGGGGCGCAATCAGCCCCAGCATTTT | TRBV7-6 | NA | once | TRBJ1-5
CATQRASNQPQHF | TGTGCCACCCAGAGGGCGAGCAATCAGCCCCAGCATTTT | TRBV15 | NA | NA | TRBJ1-5
CASSDPSGGRSPLHF | TGTGCCAGCAGCGATCCCTCCGGGGGGCGCTCACCCCTCCACTTT | TRBV28 | NA | NA | TRBJ1-6
CASSFSSGGARETQYF | TGTGCCAGCAGCTTCTCAAGCGGGGGGGCAAGAGAGACCCAGTACTTC | TRBV7-2 | TRBD2 | few | TRBJ2-5
CASSQIGGQGGELFF | TGTGCCAGCAGCCAGATCGGCGGACAGGGCGGGGAGCTGTTTTTT | TRBV4-2 | TRBD1 | NA | TRBJ2-2
CASSWGDRVNYGYTF | TGCGCCAGCAGCTGGGGGGACAGGGTCAACTATGGCTACACCTTC | TRBV5-1 | TRBD1 | few | TRBJ1-2
CASGLVELRQPQHF | TGTGCTAGTGGTTTGGTAGAGCTTCGCCAGCCCCAGCATTTT | TRBV12-5 | NA | NA | TRBJ1-5
CASSSPGLASDTQYF | TGTGCCAGCAGCTCCCCGGGACTAGCGTCAGATACGCAGTATTTT | TRBV7-2 | TRBD2 | NA | TRBJ2-3
CASYFDSTSNYGYTF | TGTGCCTCCTACTTCGACAGCACTTCTAACTATGGCTACACCTTC | TRBV6-5 | NA | NA | TRBJ1-2
CASSQARDRGHYGYTF | TGTGCCAGCAGCCAAGCCCGGGACAGGGGACACTATGGCTACACCTTC | TRBV3-1/TRBV3-2 | TRBD1 | few | TRBJ1-2
CASRQGSYEQYF | TGTGCCAGCAGACAGGGCTCCTACGAGCAGTACTTC | TRBV6-5 | NA | NA | TRBJ2-7
CASSLQGSYTGELFF | TGTGCCAGCAGCCTACAGGGGAGCTACACCGGGGAGCTGTTTTTT | TRBV7-2 | TRBD1 | NA | TRBJ2-2
CASNPRAGGSPEAFF | TGCGCCAGCAACCCGAGGGCAGGGGGGAGCCCTGAAGCTTTCTTT | TRBV5-1 | TRBD1 | NA | TRBJ1-1
CAISGLGDQPQHF | TGTGCCATCAGTGGGTTAGGGGATCAGCCCCAGCATTTT | TRBV10-3 | NA | NA | TRBJ1-5
CASSFSGFMNTEAFF | TGTGCCAGCAGCTTTTCAGGCTTCATGAACACTGAAGCTTTCTTT | TRBV6-2/TRBV6-3 | NA | few | TRBJ1-1
CASSVGQSSGANNEQFF | TGTGCCAGCAGCGTAGGTCAATCTAGCGGGGCAAACAATGAGCAGTTCTTC | TRBV9 | TRBD2 | NA | TRBJ2-1
CASSQGLDSNQPQHF | TGCGCCAGCAGCCAAGGGCTCGATAGCAATCAGCCCCAGCATTTT | TRBV4-3 | NA | NA | TRBJ1-5
CASSFAHSEAFF | TGTGCCAGCAGTTTCGCCCACTCGGAAGCTTTCTTT | TRBV11-1 | NA | NA | TRBJ1-1
CASRGTTGGTEAFF | TGTGCCAGCAGAGGTACAACAGGGGGCACTGAAGCTTTCTTT | TRBV6-5 | TRBD1 | once | TRBJ1-1
CAWSGRLAGGADTQYF | TGTGCCTGGAGTGGCCGACTAGCGGGGGGCGCAGATACGCAGTATTTT | TRBV30 | TRBD2 | NA | TRBJ2-3
CASSPRDSSTDTQYF | TGTGCCAGCAGCCCCCGGGACAGTAGCACAGATACGCAGTATTTT | TRBV5-8 | TRBD1 | NA | TRBJ2-3
CASSAGTGRSYEQYF | TGTGCCAGCAGCGCCGGGACAGGGAGGTCCTACGAGCAGTACTTC | TRBV11-1 | TRBD1 | NA | TRBJ2-7